This T cell receptor (beta chain) was observed in a study of CD8+ T cells in alopecia areata. RNA was extracted and reverse transcribed into cDNA as the sequencing template. Clones were sequenced by immunoSEQ multiplex PCR, and TCRdb holds only the in-frame ones, with some missing. The sample shows 95,000 to 110,000 clones, 70% to 90% of them seen only once. This clone was observed a single time. The antigen remains unidentified. Treatment denoted: oral pan-JAK inhibitor, 5-10 mg twice daily. Peripheral blood, together with lesional scalp punch biopsies, was collected from alopecia areata patients. Investigators sorted PBMCs to obtain both CD4+ and CD8+ T cells. The CDR3 has 15 residues. The V and J ends lost 3 bases and 7 bases respectively, with 16 bases between them. Germline CDR1 and CDR2: MNHEY and SVGAGI. Findings and caveats of the study: Patients displayed less clarity in TCR sharing than mice, a finding possibly related to HLA.

J is TRBJ2-1 and V is TRBV6-5, with D perhaps TRBD2 (7 bases). Sequencing was performed on CD8+ T cells sorted from blood, taken between weeks 30 and 35, from a patient treated with tofacitinib. The source is a human donor with alopecia areata. CDR3 sequence (DNA): TGTGCCAGCAGTTATTTGGCAGGGGAGGGGAATGAGCAGTTCTTC. It translates to CASSYLAGEGNEQFF.